The rows below give T cell receptor beta chains drawn from one sample of a study of blood T cell repertoires in COVID-19. Only in-frame clones appear in the TCRdb table, and some are missing; sequencing was by immunoSEQ multiplex PCR. The sample yields 90,000 to 130,000 clones, approximately 90% seen once. The sample was peripheral blood. These receptors all come from a human donor in a cohort sampled during active COVID-19. Both conserved end residues are part of each CDR3. A D gene is named only where the DNA matches it firmly. For some rows the clone size is stated as once, few or many, or as a class when expanded; others skip it.

size,J,V,D,CDR3,DNA
NA,TRBJ1-1,TRBV6-5,TRBD1,CASSRQGDTEAFF,TGTGCCAGCAGCCGACAGGGGGACACTGAAGCTTTCTTT
NA,TRBJ2-5,TRBV7-8,NA,CATSLDRLKEETQYF,TGTGCCACCTCGTTGGACAGATTGAAAGAAGAGACCCAGTACTTC
NA,TRBJ2-7,TRBV7-9,NA,CASSLVGGLYEQYF,TGTGCCAGCAGCTTAGTTGGCGGTCTTTACGAGCAGTACTTC
once,TRBJ1-2,TRBV6-5,NA,CASTPGEIGYGYTF,TGTGCCAGCACCCCGGGGGAAATTGGCTATGGCTACACCTTC
NA,TRBJ1-4,TRBV27,NA,CASSLARIPATNEKLFF,TGTGCCAGCAGTTTAGCCAGGATCCCCGCAACTAATGAAAAACTGTTTTTT
NA,TRBJ2-5,TRBV3-1/TRBV3-2,TRBD2,CASSPKGSGRKTQYF,TGTGCCAGCAGCCCTAAGGGAAGCGGGAGAAAGACCCAGTACTTC
NA,TRBJ1-1,TRBV4-1,NA,CASSQVSAGGNTEAFF,TGCGCCAGCAGCCAAGTAAGTGCGGGGGGGAACACTGAAGCTTTCTTT
NA,TRBJ2-7,TRBV4-1,NA,CASSQDQASTSYEQYF,TGCGCCAGCAGCCAAGATCAGGCTAGCACCTCCTACGAGCAGTACTTC
NA,TRBJ1-6,TRBV10-3,NA,CAISESIQKNSPLHF,TGTGCCATCAGTGAGTCGATCCAGAAGAATTCACCCCTCCACTTT
few,TRBJ2-1,TRBV3-1/TRBV3-2,TRBD1,CASSYGTGTGNEQFF,TGTGCCAGCAGTTACGGGACCGGGACAGGGAATGAGCAGTTCTTC
NA,TRBJ2-7,TRBV18,NA,CASSPYGGQTYEQYF,TGTGCCAGCTCACCGTACGGGGGACAGACCTACGAGCAGTACTTC
NA,TRBJ1-5,TRBV10-1,TRBD1,CASSDGTVNQPQHF,TGCGCCAGCAGTGACGGGACAGTCAATCAGCCCCAGCATTTT
NA,TRBJ2-7,TRBV23-1,NA,CASSQSDFPHEQYF,TGCGCCAGCAGTCAATCGGACTTCCCACACGAGCAGTACTTC
few,TRBJ1-3,TRBV4-2,NA,CASSQQGISGNTIYF,TGTGCCAGCAGCCAACAGGGAATCTCTGGAAACACCATATATTTT
once,TRBJ2-2,TRBV18,NA,CASSPPGLGTGELFF,TGTGCCAGCTCACCACCGGGACTTGGTACCGGGGAGCTGTTTTTT
NA,TRBJ1-3,TRBV7-8,TRBD1,CASSRGQGNTIYF,TGTGCCAGCAGCCGGGGACAGGGAAACACCATATATTTT
NA,TRBJ2-1,TRBV19,NA,CASSTPWRDYNEQFF,TGTGCCAGTAGTACACCTTGGCGGGACTACAATGAGCAGTTCTTC
NA,TRBJ2-7,TRBV6-6,TRBD1,CASSYMGQATYEQYF,TGTGCCAGCAGTTACATGGGACAGGCAACCTACGAGCAGTACTTC
NA,TRBJ1-1,TRBV5-4,TRBD1,CASSRGTPRGEAFF,TGTGCCAGCAGCCGCGGGACTCCCAGGGGGGAAGCTTTCTTT
NA,TRBJ2-1,TRBV7-8,NA,CASSPRRERSYNEQFF,TGTGCCAGCAGCCCACGCCGGGAGCGATCCTACAATGAGCAGTTCTTC
NA,TRBJ2-1,TRBV5-1,TRBD2,CASSLAGAHYNEQFF,TGCGCCAGCAGCCTAGCGGGAGCGCACTACAATGAGCAGTTCTTC
few,TRBJ1-1,TRBV18,NA,CASSPPGLGGTFF,TGTGCCAGCTCACCCCCGGGGCTGGGGGGGACTTTCTTT
NA,TRBJ2-5,TRBV30,TRBD2,CAWSVQAGGLETQYF,TGTGCCTGGAGTGTACAAGCGGGGGGGTTAGAGACCCAGTACTTC
NA,TRBJ1-1,TRBV29-1,NA,CSSEGRMNTEAFF,TGCAGCTCGGAAGGGAGAATGAACACTGAAGCTTTCTTT
few,TRBJ1-1,TRBV2,TRBD1,CASSRQGPLNTEAFF,TGTGCCAGCAGCCGACAGGGACCTCTGAACACTGAAGCTTTCTTT
once,TRBJ1-2,TRBV7-2,NA,CASSSLTGNYGYTF,TGTGCCAGCAGCTCACTGACAGGAAACTATGGCTACACCTTC
NA,TRBJ1-4,TRBV6-6,TRBD1,CASRQQGIATNEKLFF,TGTGCCAGCCGACAACAGGGGATAGCAACTAATGAAAAACTGTTTTTT
NA,TRBJ1-1,TRBV19,NA,CASSIRTGNTEAFF,TGTGCCAGTAGTATACGTACGGGGAACACTGAAGCTTTCTTT
NA,TRBJ2-2,TRBV12-5,NA,CASGLRGTNTGELFF,TGTGCTAGTGGTTTAAGGGGCACGAACACCGGGGAGCTGTTTTTT
NA,TRBJ2-7,TRBV11-3,TRBD2,CASSLERLAGDNEQYF,TGTGCCAGCAGCTTAGAGCGACTAGCGGGAGACAACGAGCAGTACTTC
NA,TRBJ2-1,TRBV4-2,TRBD2,CASSQVLAGGLYNEQFF,TGTGCCAGCAGCCAGGTACTAGCGGGGGGACTCTACAATGAGCAGTTCTTC
NA,TRBJ2-5,TRBV19,NA,CASSLYGGGTQYF,TGTGCCAGTAGTCTCTATGGTGGAGGGACCCAGTACTTC
NA,TRBJ2-2,TRBV6-5,NA,CASRWAETNTGELFF,TGTGCCAGCCGGTGGGCAGAAACGAACACCGGGGAGCTGTTTTTT
NA,TRBJ2-2,TRBV4-1,TRBD1,CASSPGTGVPGELFF,TGCGCCAGCAGCCCCGGGACAGGGGTCCCCGGGGAGCTGTTTTTT
few,TRBJ2-1,TRBV7-2,TRBD2,CASSSLRGLALYNEQFF,TGTGCCAGCAGCTCGCTCAGGGGACTAGCGCTTTACAATGAGCAGTTCTTC
NA,TRBJ1-1,TRBV19,NA,CASSIGQANTEAFF,TGTGCCAGTAGTATAGGACAGGCCAACACTGAAGCTTTCTTT
few,TRBJ2-7,TRBV6-5,NA,CASSYSPGALYEQYF,TGTGCCAGCAGTTACTCCCCAGGGGCCCTCTACGAGCAGTACTTC
NA,TRBJ2-1,TRBV5-1,TRBD1,CASSRDREGNEQFF,TGCGCCAGCAGCCGGGACAGGGAAGGCAATGAGCAGTTCTTC